This TCR beta chain was documented in a study of spatial heterogeneity in lung cancer. Overall study: A consistent excess of beta-chain over alpha-chain sequences was detected.

MiXCR, run by TCRdb on the 5' RACE reads, gives a single entry per CDR3 protein. This repertoire shows about 8,100 distinct CDR3 sequences, about 12% found once; its top ten account for 11%. This clonotype was observed many times. Antigen: not known. Specified time point: sample taken at primary tumor resection. No cell sorting; template was whole RNA from tumor, lung tissue or PBMC. Overall study results and limits: Coverage of tumor T cells, by estimate, reached roughly 7% for alpha chains and about 14% for beta chains. Counts that tracked tumor mutation counts were those of expanded intratumoral alpha and beta TCRs.

Germline-derived CDR1 and CDR2 are SQVTM and ANQGSEA. The CDR3 spans 11 residues. The V end was cut by 4 bases, the J end by 5 bases, with 8 bases between. Sequencing used lung tumor tissue, obtained at surgery. The chain recombines TRBV29-1 with TRBJ2-5; unclear D gene. The TCR sequence derives from a male donor with early-stage non-small cell lung cancer. The CDR3 DNA is TGCAGCGTTGTTGTCGGGGAGACCCAGTACTTC. This codes for CSVVVGETQYF.